Below, 5 T cell receptor beta chains from the same sample are listed, as sequenced in a study of blood T cell repertoires in COVID-19. Sequenced by immunoSEQ multiplex PCR; TCRdb stores in-frame clones only, minus some. Of around 250,000 clones listed, approximately 80% are singletons. The source material was peripheral blood. These receptors all stem from a woman of 80 years or more with acute or convalescent COVID-19.

The chain carries TRBV4-3 and TRBJ2-1; 12 nucleotides match TRBD2. The CDR3 length is 17 residues. CDR1 LGHNA and CDR2 YSLEER come from the germline V gene. Germline trimming cut 4 bases from V and 2 bases from J; bases unmatched to any gene: 6. CDR3 region: CASSPKRLAGAYNEQFF. The CDR3 nucleotides are TGCGCCAGCAGCCCTAAGCGACTAGCGGGGGCCTACAATGAGCAGTTCTTC.

CDR3 sequence: CASSLRGTNSYEQYF. DNA for the CDR3: TGTGCCAGCAGCTTACGGGGGACCAACAGCTACGAGCAGTACTTC. The chain uses TRBV5-5 and TRBJ2-7; weak D call: TRBD2 (6 bases). The CDR3 totals 15 residues. Germline V lookup: CDR1 SGHKS, CDR2 YYEKEE (reference sequence). The V gene lost 2 bases and the J gene lost 3 bases, with 15 bases spanning the gap.

This clone has just one count. The rearrangement joins TRBV3-1 (or the pseudogene TRBV3-2) to TRBJ2-7; D not resolved. V was pared by 4 bases and J by 3 bases, with 19 bases between. The CDR3 is made up of 16 amino acids. Germline V gene data show CDR1 as LGHDT and CDR2 as YNNKEL (reference sequence). In nucleotides, the CDR3 is TGTGCCAGCAGCCCATTCACCGAAAGCACCCTCTACGAGCAGTACTTC. Translation gives CASSPFTESTLYEQYF.

This clone was detected once. The rearrangement uses TRBV10-2 and TRBJ1-1, with D perhaps matching TRBD1 (6 bases). The V end was cut by 7 bases, the J end by 0 bases, with 12 bases between. CDR3 length: 14 residues. Germline CDR1 and CDR2: WSHSY and SAAADI. CDR3 region: CASIPGQMNTEAFF. DNA for the CDR3: TGCGCCAGCATCCCGGGACAAATGAACACTGAAGCTTTCTTT.

Comment on this clone: The junction does not match germline at one end; this may be a read error. The chain recombines TRBV3-1 (or the pseudogene TRBV3-2) with TRBJ2-7; a possible D gene is TRBD1 (6 bases). The CDR3 is 11 residues long. Per germline, CDR1 LGHDT and CDR2 YNNKEL (reference sequence). CDR3: CASSRRGEQCF. The CDR3 nucleotides read TGTGCCAGCAGCCGCAGGGGTGAGCAGTGCTTC.